The sequence of this T cell receptor (beta chain) was determined in a study of shared clonotypes between healthy human individuals. Study-wide context: Donor composition was a couple of women and a few men, aged 18 to 49. Study findings and constraints: Of the naive CD4 clonotypes, about 5.4% were shared across a few donors. Lower generation probabilities were found for non-shared clonotypes than for those shared by all four donors. Rarefaction showed that sequencing of sorted subsets was incomplete (despite large depth).

This clone was seen just once. Its antigen is still unknown. This table comes from immunoSEQ multiplex PCR, and its TCRdb copy is limited to in-frame clones, with some not included. This table holds roughly 2.2 million clones, approximately 95% found once. This receptor was identified in a man aged 18-30 years in good health. Some clones in this sample may be carry-over from other donors' samples. Sequencing input: naive CD4+ T cells from PBMCs. Subset of the sample: CD45RA+ positively selected.

CDR3 in DNA: TGTGCCAGCGGGGCAACAGAGGGGCTTCGAGAGACCCAGTACTTC. Translating gives CASGATEGLRETQYF. V gene TRBV9 combines with J gene TRBJ2-5; D is perhaps TRBD1 or TRBD2 (5 bases each). This CDR3 comprises 15 residues. Trimming stripped 7 bases from V and 4 bases from J, with 20 bases between. Germline V gene sequence: CDR1 SGDLS, CDR2 YYNGEE.